This TCR beta chain was identified during a study of high-grade serous ovarian cancer treatment subgroups. Turning to this clone: No antigen is known for it.

Tumor samples were taken before definitive surgery or chemotherapy. Per germline, CDR1 LNHDA and CDR2 SQIVND (reference sequence). V lost 0 bases and J lost 1; bases outside the gene matches: 8. The length of the CDR3 is 18 residues. General study points: Without spatial data, bulk sequencing limits insight into HGSC tumor diversity. Tumors within one patient showed repertoire similarity of about 0.11 to 0.79.

Sequencing was performed with immunoSEQ multiplex PCR; in TCRdb, only in-frame clones are kept and a portion is missing. The repertoire has roughly 8,000 clones, just over 70% of them found once; the top ten carry 5.8%. The rearrangement links TRBV19 to TRBJ2-3; TRBD2 matches at 9 bases. This receptor was identified in a human donor with high-grade serous ovarian cancer. Material for sequencing was tumor tissue. CDR3 amino acids: CASSIDDGTSRRTDTQYF. DNA for the CDR3: TGTGCCAGTAGTATAGACGACGGGACTAGCAGGCGCACAGATACGCAGTATTTT.